Shown below are 28 T cell receptor beta chains from a single sample sequenced in a study of cytomegalovirus exposure and HLA in healthy donors. Primers included in the PCR were 60 Vbeta and 13 Jbeta primers. Method: immunoSEQ multiplex PCR; TCRdb's copy keeps in-frame clones and lacks some. The profile shows fewer than 250,000 clones, about 80% of them singletons. Specimen: PBMCs. These receptors were collected from a girl between 10 and 17 years old in good health and CMV-seronegative.

This chain connects TRBV18 to TRBJ2-1; 9 nucleotides align to TRBD2. The CDR3 extends over 15 amino acids. Germline trimming cut 3 bases from V and 10 bases from J; bases unmatched to any gene: 10. Germline lookup yields CDR1 KGHSH and CDR2 LQKENI. CDR3 in amino acids: CASSPGASGIEEQFF. For the CDR3, the DNA is TGTGCCAGCTCACCCGGGGCTAGCGGGATTGAAGAGCAGTTCTTC.

The genes are TRBV28 and TRBJ1-5; 7 nucleotides align to TRBD1. The V gene end was trimmed by 4 bases and the J gene end by 2 bases; junction bases not matched to a gene: 2. Per germline, CDR1 MDHEN and CDR2 SYDVKM. This CDR3 has 14 residues. The CDR3 coding sequence is TGTGCCAGCAGTTACAGGGGTCGCAATCAGCCCCAGCATTTT. Protein product: CASSYRGRNQPQHF.

The chain uses TRBV25-1 and TRBJ2-1, with 7 positions matching TRBD2. Per germline, CDR1 MGHDK and CDR2 SYGVNS. V dropped 4 bases and J dropped 5; count of bases not matched to a gene: 8. The CDR3 sequence is 15 residues long. DNA of the CDR3: TGTGCCAGCAGTGCTGGGACTACCGGAAACAATGAGCAGTTCTTC. Translation: CASSAGTTGNNEQFF.

The DNA for the CDR3 is TGTGCCAGCAGCTTAGGGACAGGGGGACGAAATCAGCCCCAGCATTTT. This sequence encodes CASSLGTGGRNQPQHF. The chain employs TRBV7-9 and TRBJ1-5; 10 positions agree with TRBD1. Germline trimming cut 1 base from V and 4 bases from J; bases unmatched to any gene: 4. Looked up from germline, CDR1 is SEHNR and CDR2 is FQNEAQ (reference sequence). This CDR3 has 16 residues.

The chain has TRBV18 and TRBJ1-1, with D maybe TRBD1 (5 bases). This CDR3 is 12 amino acids long. The ends were cut back, 6 bases at V and 2 bases at J, with 7 bases in the middle. Germline V gives CDR1 KGHSH, CDR2 LQKENI. The CDR3: CASSTVNTEAFF. The CDR3, as DNA: TGTGCCAGCTCGACAGTAAACACTGAAGCTTTCTTT.

The gene calls are TRBV7-2 and TRBJ2-6; tentatively, D is TRBD1 (5 bases). Germline V gene data show CDR1 as SGHTA and CDR2 as FQGNSA. CDR3 length equals 17 residues. V was clipped by 2 bases and J by 1 base, with 12 bases between them. The CDR3 loop is CASSLQNPGSGANVLTF. The CDR3 DNA follows: TGTGCCAGCAGCTTACAAAACCCAGGGTCTGGGGCCAACGTCCTGACTTTC.

This chain connects TRBV6-1 to TRBJ2-7, with D possibly TRBD1 on 5 matching bases. Deletions cut 2 bases from V and 2 bases from J, with 16 bases between. This CDR3 has 16 residues. Germline CDR1 MNHNS, CDR2 SASEGT. This CDR3 reads CASSEINRFPTYEQYF. The CDR3 bases are TGTGCCAGCAGTGAAATAAACAGGTTTCCGACCTACGAGCAGTACTTC.

In its sample, this clone was seen a few times. V gene TRBV28 combines with J gene TRBJ1-1; D gene uncertain. Germline V gives CDR1 MDHEN, CDR2 SYDVKM. V dropped 3 bases and J dropped 0 bases, with 11 bases sitting between them. The CDR3 extends over 15 amino acids. In DNA form, the CDR3 reads TGTGCCAGCAGTTTCGGAGGGCTTCTGAACACTGAAGCTTTCTTT. Its translation is CASSFGGLLNTEAFF.

This chain links TRBV6-5 with TRBJ1-1; D not resolved. Germline V gene sequence: CDR1 MNHEY, CDR2 SVGAGI. The CDR3 has 13 residues. V was pared by 4 bases and J by 4 bases, with 10 bases between. The CDR3 DNA sequence: TGTGCCAGCAGTTCTCAGGTTTCCACTGAAGCTTTCTTT. Its translation: CASSSQVSTEAFF.

The chain recombines TRBV6-5 with TRBJ1-1; perhaps TRBD1 as D (6 bases). Trimming left V 5 bases short and J 10 bases short, with 17 bases between. Germline CDR1 MNHEY, CDR2 SVGAGI. CDR3 length: 13 residues. CDR3 in amino acids: CASSTAGAPVAFF. The CDR3 bases are TGTGCCAGCAGTACCGCAGGGGCCCCAGTAGCTTTCTTT.

This chain uses TRBV5-1 with TRBJ2-3; D may be TRBD2 (5 bases). V was trimmed by 0 bases and J by 4 bases, leaving 9 bases between them. The CDR3 runs 14 residues. CDR1 and CDR2 from the germline V gene are SGHRS and YFSETQ. CDR3 protein: CASSLGGEPDTQYF. The CDR3 DNA is TGCGCCAGCAGCTTGGGGGGAGAGCCAGATACGCAGTATTTT.

The V and J genes are TRBV2 and TRBJ2-2, with 8 nucleotides matching TRBD2. This CDR3 is 13 amino acids long. The germline CDR1 and CDR2 sequences are SNHLY and FYNNEI. V lost 6 bases and J lost 11; bases outside the gene matches: 8. In DNA, the CDR3 is TGTGCCAGCAGAATTAGCGGGACTCGCGAGCTGTTTTTT. It encodes CASRISGTRELFF.

V usage is TRBV4-2 and J usage is TRBJ2-7; a possible D gene is TRBD2 (5 bases). CDR1 and CDR2 (germline): LGHNA, YNFKEQ. The length of the CDR3 is 14 residues. The V gene lost 1 base and the J gene lost 13 bases, with 20 bases spanning the gap. The chain's CDR3 is CASSQGAGLRVPYF. In DNA, the CDR3 is TGTGCCAGCAGCCAAGGGGCAGGTCTGCGGGTACCCTACTTC.

V is TRBV18 and J is TRBJ1-5, with a possible D match to TRBD1 (6 bases). This CDR3 has 16 amino acids. Germline V CDR1 and CDR2: KGHSH, LQKENI. V was trimmed by 8 bases and J by 5 bases, leaving 22 bases between them. The CDR3 protein is CASPYPQGPFDQPQHF. The CDR3 region has the DNA TGTGCCAGCCCGTATCCACAGGGTCCCTTTGATCAGCCCCAGCATTTT.

The chain joins TRBV7-3 to TRBJ2-1, with 14 bases aligning to TRBD2. Germline CDR1 and CDR2: SGHTA and FQGTGA. Germline trimming cut 5 bases from V and 7 bases from J; bases unmatched to any gene: 7. This CDR3 has 16 residues. DNA of the CDR3: TGTGCCAGCAGCCGGGGACTAGCGGGAGTGGGGAATGAGCAGTTCTTC. Protein: CASSRGLAGVGNEQFF.

V usage is TRBV11-2 and J usage is TRBJ1-1, with D perhaps TRBD1 (6 bases). Trimming pared 4 bases from V and 5 bases from J, leaving 20 bases between. This CDR3 region has 16 residues. From germline, CDR1 is SGHAT and CDR2 FQNNGV. CDR3: CASSSPWGQGKTEAFF. CDR3 nucleotides: TGTGCCAGCAGCTCCCCGTGGGGGCAGGGGAAGACTGAAGCTTTCTTT.

V and J are TRBV11-2 and TRBJ2-3, with 7 bases matching TRBD1. There are 15 residues in the CDR3. The V and J ends lost 5 bases and 4 bases, in that order; junction bases with no gene match: 9. Germline CDR1 SGHAT, CDR2 FQNNGV. The CDR3 reads CASSLVTGFSDTQYF. CDR3 coding DNA: TGTGCCAGCAGCCTGGTGACAGGGTTCTCAGATACGCAGTATTTT.

The chain links TRBV5-8 to TRBJ1-1, with a tentative D call TRBD1 (5 bases). With 3 bases removed from V and 1 base from J, the gap between germline ends came to 13 bases. Per germline, CDR1 SGHTS and CDR2 YDEGEE. This CDR3 is built from 15 residues. CDR3 in DNA: TGTGCCAGCAGCTGGGTGGGGCGGGGGAACACTGAAGCTTTCTTT. Amino acids: CASSWVGRGNTEAFF.

The chain has TRBV6-5 and TRBJ1-2, with 8 bases fitting TRBD1. V shed 3 bases and J 8 bases; nucleotides not matched to a gene: 5. The CDR3 consists of 13 residues. Germline V gives CDR1 MNHEY, CDR2 SVGAGI. The CDR3 protein is CASSYGSGGGYTF. The CDR3 coding sequence is TGTGCCAGCAGTTATGGGTCAGGGGGCGGCTACACCTTC.

The V and J genes are TRBV5-8 and TRBJ1-3, with 7 positions matching TRBD1. This CDR3 is built from 17 residues. V dropped 4 bases and J dropped 3; count of bases not matched to a gene: 13. Looked up from germline, CDR1 is SGHTS and CDR2 is YDEGEE. The chain's CDR3 is CASSIRQGLNLGNTIYF. The DNA for the CDR3 is TGTGCCAGCAGCATAAGACAGGGACTCAATCTTGGAAACACCATATATTTT.

A few counts support this clone. This chain uses TRBV6-1 with TRBJ2-5; unclear D gene. V was pared by 4 bases and J by 0 bases, with 9 bases between. This CDR3 is built from 14 residues. In germline, CDR1 is MNHNS, CDR2 SASEGT. CDR3 nucleotides: TGTGCCAGCAGTGCGTGGCGGAACCAAGAGACCCAGTACTTC. This translates into CASSAWRNQETQYF.

The chain couples TRBV30 to TRBJ1-1; D is possibly TRBD1 (6 bases). CDR1 GTSNPN and CDR2 SVGIG come from the germline V gene (reference sequence). The CDR3 totals 13 residues. V shed 7 bases and J shed 1 base, with 13 bases lying between them. The CDR3 spells CASKTGWNTEAFF. The CDR3 nucleotides read TGTGCCTCGAAAACAGGGTGGAACACTGAAGCTTTCTTT.

This clone was counted once. The chain joins TRBV11-2 to TRBJ2-6, with D unclear. Trimming removed 5 bases from V and 1 base from J, with 15 bases in between. The germline CDR1 and CDR2 sequences are SGHAT and FQNNGV. CDR3 length: 17 residues. CDR3 loop: CASSLALLLSGANVLTF. Here the CDR3 DNA reads TGTGCCAGCAGCCTGGCCTTGCTCTTGTCTGGGGCCAACGTCCTGACTTTC.

This clone has just one count. V gene TRBV11-2 combines with J gene TRBJ1-1; maybe TRBD1 (5 bases). CDR3 length: 14 residues. In germline, CDR1 is SGHAT, CDR2 FQNNGV. The V gene lost 5 bases and the J gene lost 1 base, with 11 bases spanning the gap. Here the CDR3 DNA reads TGTGCCAGCAGCGCATGGCAGGGGAACACTGAAGCTTTCTTT. This translates into CASSAWQGNTEAFF.

J is TRBJ2-3 and V is TRBV28; D call uncertain. Germline CDR1 and CDR2: MDHEN and SYDVKM. The CDR3 runs 14 residues. Trimming took 6 bases from V and 0 from J, leaving 10 bases between them. DNA of the CDR3: TGTGCCAGCAGCCGTTTTTCTAGCACAGATACGCAGTATTTT. This encodes CASSRFSSTDTQYF.

The chain recombines TRBV7-2 with TRBJ2-3; D is undetermined. The CDR3 loop spans 12 amino acids. Germline lookup yields CDR1 SGHTA and CDR2 FQGNSA. Trimming took off 3 bases at V and 2 bases at J, with 3 bases between the two ends. CDR3 region: CASSFYTDTQYF. The CDR3 nucleotides are TGTGCCAGCAGCTTTTACACAGATACGCAGTATTTT.

This clone was seen more than once but under ten times. The gene calls are TRBV5-8 and TRBJ1-2, with 7 bases identical to TRBD1. Germline-derived CDR1 and CDR2 are SGHTS and YDEGEE. After removal of 4 bases from V and 3 bases from J, the junction contained 6 bases not matched to a gene. This CDR3 region has 14 residues. CDR3 loop: CASSRGRTYYGYTF. The CDR3 nucleotides are TGTGCCAGCAGCAGGGGGCGGACGTACTATGGCTACACCTTC. The entire variable domain, with the rest obtained from reference TRBV5-8 and TRBJ1-2, is as follows: EAGVTQSPTHLIKTRGQQATLRCSPISGHTSVYWYQQALGLGLQFLLWYDEGEERNRGNFPPRFSGRQFPNYSSELNVNALELEDSALYLCASSRGRTYYGYTFGSGTRLTVV.

The V call is TRBV20-1, the J call TRBJ1-2; possibly TRBD1 for D (5 bases). Germline V lookup: CDR1 DFQATT, CDR2 SNEGSKA (reference sequence). The CDR3 has 11 residues. V lost 2 bases, J lost 11 bases, and 12 bases lay in between. For the CDR3, the DNA is TGCAGTGCTAGATCAGTAGCAGGGTACACCTTC. Encoded protein: CSARSVAGYTF.